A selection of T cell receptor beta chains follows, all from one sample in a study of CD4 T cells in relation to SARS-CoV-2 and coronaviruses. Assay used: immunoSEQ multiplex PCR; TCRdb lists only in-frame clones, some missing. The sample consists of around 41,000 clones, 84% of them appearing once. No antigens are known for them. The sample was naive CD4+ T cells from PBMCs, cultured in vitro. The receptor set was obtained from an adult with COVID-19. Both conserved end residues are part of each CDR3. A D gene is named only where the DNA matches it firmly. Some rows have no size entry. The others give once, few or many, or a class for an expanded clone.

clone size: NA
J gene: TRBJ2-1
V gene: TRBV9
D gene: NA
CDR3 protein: CASSVGLGPYNEQFF
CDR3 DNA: TGTGCCAGCAGCGTAGGTTTGGGACCTTACAATGAGCAGTTCTTC

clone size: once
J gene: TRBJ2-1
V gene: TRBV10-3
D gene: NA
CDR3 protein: CAISELLLNEQFF
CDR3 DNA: TGTGCCATCAGTGAATTACTCCTCAATGAGCAGTTCTTC

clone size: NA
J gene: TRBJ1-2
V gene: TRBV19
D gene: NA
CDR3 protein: CASTWGSDYGYTF
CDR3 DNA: TGTGCCAGTACATGGGGGAGCGACTATGGCTACACCTTC

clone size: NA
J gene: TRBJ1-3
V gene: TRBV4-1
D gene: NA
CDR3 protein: CASSQDGVTRYSGNTIYF
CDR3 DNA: TGCGCCAGCAGCCAAGATGGCGTTACAAGGTACTCTGGAAACACCATATATTTT

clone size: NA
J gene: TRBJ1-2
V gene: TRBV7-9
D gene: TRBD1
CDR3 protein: CASSAGTVYGYTF
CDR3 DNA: TGTGCCAGCAGCGCTGGGACAGTCTATGGCTACACCTTC

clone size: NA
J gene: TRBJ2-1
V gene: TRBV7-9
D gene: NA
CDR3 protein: CASSSRGISYNEQFF
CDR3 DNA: TGTGCCAGCAGCTCCAGGGGAATCTCCTACAATGAGCAGTTCTTC

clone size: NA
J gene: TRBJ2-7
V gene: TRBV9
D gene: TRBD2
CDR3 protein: CASSVESSGSYEQYF
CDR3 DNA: TGTGCCAGCAGCGTAGAATCCAGCGGGAGCTACGAGCAGTACTTC

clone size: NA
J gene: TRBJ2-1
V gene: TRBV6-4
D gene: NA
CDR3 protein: CASSDLQGMEFF
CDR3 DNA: TGTGCCAGCAGTGACTTGCAGGGTATGGAATTCTTC

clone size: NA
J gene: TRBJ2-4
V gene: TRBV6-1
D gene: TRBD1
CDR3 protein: CASSEDRGLAKNIQYF
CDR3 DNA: TGTGCCAGCAGCGAAGACAGGGGGCTGGCCAAAAACATTCAGTACTTC

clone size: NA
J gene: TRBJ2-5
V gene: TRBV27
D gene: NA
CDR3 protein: CASSSQGGTETQYF
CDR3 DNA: TGTGCCAGCAGTTCTCAGGGGGGTACAGAGACCCAGTACTTC

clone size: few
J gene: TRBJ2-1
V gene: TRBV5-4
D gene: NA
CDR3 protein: CASSLEGLAEQFF
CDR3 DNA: TGTGCCAGCAGCCTGGAGGGTCTAGCTGAGCAGTTCTTC

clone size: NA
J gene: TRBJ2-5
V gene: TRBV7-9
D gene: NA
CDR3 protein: CASSLAVGLGETQYF
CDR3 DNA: TGTGCCAGCAGCTTAGCGGTGGGGCTAGGAGAGACCCAGTACTTC

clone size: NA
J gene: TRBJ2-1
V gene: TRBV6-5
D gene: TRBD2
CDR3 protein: CASRLAGVGQFF
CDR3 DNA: TGTGCCAGCAGACTAGCGGGAGTGGGGCAGTTCTTC

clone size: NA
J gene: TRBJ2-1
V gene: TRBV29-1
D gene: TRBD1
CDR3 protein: CSVGRTGWNEQFF
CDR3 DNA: TGCAGCGTCGGAAGGACAGGGTGGAATGAGCAGTTCTTC

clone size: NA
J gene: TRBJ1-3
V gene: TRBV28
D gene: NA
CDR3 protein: CASTGLGSGNTIYF
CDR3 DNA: TGTGCCAGCACCGGCCTCGGGTCTGGAAACACCATATATTTT

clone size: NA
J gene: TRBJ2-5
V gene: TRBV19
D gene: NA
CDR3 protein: CASSETEKETQYF
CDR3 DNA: TGTGCCAGTAGTGAGACAGAGAAAGAGACCCAGTACTTC

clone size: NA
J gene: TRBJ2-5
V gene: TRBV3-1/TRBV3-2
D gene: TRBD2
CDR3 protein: CASSQGGVAGVETQYF
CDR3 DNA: TGTGCCAGCAGCCAAGGGGGGGTAGCGGGGGTGGAGACCCAGTACTTC

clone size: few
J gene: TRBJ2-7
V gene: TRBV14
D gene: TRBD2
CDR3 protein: CASSLGTSGSYEQYF
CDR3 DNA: TGTGCCAGCAGTCTGGGGACTAGCGGTTCCTACGAGCAGTACTTC

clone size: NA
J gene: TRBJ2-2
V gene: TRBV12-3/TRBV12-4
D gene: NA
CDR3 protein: CASSLRGELFF
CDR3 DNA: TGTGCCAGCAGTTTACGGGGGGAGCTGTTTTTT

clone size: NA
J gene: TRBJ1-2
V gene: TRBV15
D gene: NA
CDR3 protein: CATSRAKDRYYGYTF
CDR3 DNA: TGTGCCACCAGCAGAGCAAAGGACCGGTACTATGGCTACACCTTC

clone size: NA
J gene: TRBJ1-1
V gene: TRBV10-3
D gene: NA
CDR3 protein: CAISESSVNTEAFF
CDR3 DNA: TGTGCCATCAGTGAGTCGTCAGTGAACACTGAAGCTTTCTTT

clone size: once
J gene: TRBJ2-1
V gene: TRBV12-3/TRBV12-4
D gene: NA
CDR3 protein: CASSSIDNNEQFF
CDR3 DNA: TGTGCCAGCAGTTCAATAGACAACAATGAGCAGTTCTTC

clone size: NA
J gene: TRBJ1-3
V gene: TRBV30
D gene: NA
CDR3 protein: CAWSVLRGASGNTIYF
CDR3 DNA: TGTGCCTGGAGTGTATTGCGGGGGGCCTCTGGAAACACCATATATTTT

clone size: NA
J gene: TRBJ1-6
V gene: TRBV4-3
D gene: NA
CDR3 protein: CASSQEGGDSPLHF
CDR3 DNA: TGCGCCAGCAGCCAAGAGGGAGGGGATTCACCCCTCCACTTT

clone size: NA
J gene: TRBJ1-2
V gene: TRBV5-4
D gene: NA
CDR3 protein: CASSPGAGTYPGYTF
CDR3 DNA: TGTGCCAGCAGCCCGGGGGCCGGGACTTATCCTGGCTACACCTTC

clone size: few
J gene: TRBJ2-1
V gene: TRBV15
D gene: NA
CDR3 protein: CATSSLEGGREQFF
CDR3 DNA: TGTGCCACCAGCAGCCTTGAGGGGGGGCGGGAGCAGTTCTTC

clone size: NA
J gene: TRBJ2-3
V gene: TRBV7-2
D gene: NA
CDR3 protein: CASSFGADTDTQYF
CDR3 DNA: TGTGCCAGCAGCTTTGGTGCAGACACAGATACGCAGTATTTT

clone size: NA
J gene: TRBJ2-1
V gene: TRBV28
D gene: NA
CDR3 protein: CATITPRDSITEQFF
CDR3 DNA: TGTGCCACCATAACGCCCCGGGACTCAATCACCGAGCAGTTCTTC

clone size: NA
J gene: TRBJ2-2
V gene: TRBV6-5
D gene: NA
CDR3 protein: CASRIGTFNAGELFF
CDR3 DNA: TGTGCCAGCAGAATAGGGACTTTCAATGCCGGGGAGCTGTTTTTT

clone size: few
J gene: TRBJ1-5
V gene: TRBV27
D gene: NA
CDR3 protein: CASSFPNQPQHF
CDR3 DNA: TGTGCCAGCAGTTTTCCCAATCAGCCCCAGCATTTT

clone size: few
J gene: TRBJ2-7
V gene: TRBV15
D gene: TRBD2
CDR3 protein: CATRTTSGTYEQYF
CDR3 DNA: TGTGCCACCAGAACTACTAGCGGGACATACGAGCAGTACTTC

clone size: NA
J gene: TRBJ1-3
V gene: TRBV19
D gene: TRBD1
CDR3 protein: CASGTGQGNTIYF
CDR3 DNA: TGTGCCAGCGGGACAGGGCAAGGAAACACCATATATTTT

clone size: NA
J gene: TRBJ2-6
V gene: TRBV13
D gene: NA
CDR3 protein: CASSLRYNIALGANVLTF
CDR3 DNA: TGTGCCAGCAGCTTACGGTATAATATCGCGCTAGGGGCCAACGTCCTGACTTTC

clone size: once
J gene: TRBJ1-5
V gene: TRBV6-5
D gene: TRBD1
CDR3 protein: CASSTGVQPQHF
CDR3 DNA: TGTGCCAGCAGCACAGGGGTTCAGCCCCAGCATTTT

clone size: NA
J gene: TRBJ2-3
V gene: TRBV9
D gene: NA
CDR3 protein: CASSSEGDTQYF
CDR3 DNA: TGTGCCAGCAGCTCAGAAGGGGATACGCAGTATTTT

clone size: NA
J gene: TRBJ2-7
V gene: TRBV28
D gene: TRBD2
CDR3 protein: CASSLRTSYEQYF
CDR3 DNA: TGTGCCAGCAGTTTAAGGACTAGTTACGAGCAGTACTTC

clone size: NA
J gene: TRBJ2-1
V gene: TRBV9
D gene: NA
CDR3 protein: CASSVTPTRDNEQFF
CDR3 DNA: TGTGCCAGCAGCGTAACCCCGACTAGAGACAATGAGCAGTTCTTC

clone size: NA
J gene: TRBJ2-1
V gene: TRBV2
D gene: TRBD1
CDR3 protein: CASRTMGQGSGEQFF
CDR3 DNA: TGTGCCAGCAGGACCATGGGACAGGGGAGCGGTGAGCAGTTCTTC

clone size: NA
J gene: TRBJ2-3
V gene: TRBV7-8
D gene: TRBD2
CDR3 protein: CASSSLAGGGTDTQYF
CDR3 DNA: TGTGCCAGCAGCTCGCTAGCGGGAGGAGGCACAGATACGCAGTATTTT

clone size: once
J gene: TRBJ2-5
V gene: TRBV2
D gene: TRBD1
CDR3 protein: CASRDTGVETQYF
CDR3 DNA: TGTGCCAGCAGAGATACAGGGGTAGAGACCCAGTACTTC

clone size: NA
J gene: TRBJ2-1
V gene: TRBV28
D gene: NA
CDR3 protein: CASSFAGQINEQFF
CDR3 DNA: TGTGCCAGCAGTTTCGCGGGACAGATCAATGAGCAGTTCTTC

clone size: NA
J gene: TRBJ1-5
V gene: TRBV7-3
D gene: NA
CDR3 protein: CASSLIFQGRVSQPQHF
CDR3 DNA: TGTGCCAGCAGCTTAATTTTTCAGGGTAGGGTTTCTCAGCCCCAGCATTTT

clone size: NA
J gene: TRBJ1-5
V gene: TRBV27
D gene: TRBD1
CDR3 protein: CASSSILDRASNQPQHF
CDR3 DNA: TGTGCCAGCAGTTCGATTTTGGACAGGGCAAGTAATCAGCCCCAGCATTTT

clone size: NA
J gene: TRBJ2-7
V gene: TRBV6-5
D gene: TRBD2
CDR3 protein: CASSLQRDSYEQYF
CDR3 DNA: TGTGCCAGCAGCCTCCAGCGGGACTCCTACGAGCAGTACTTC

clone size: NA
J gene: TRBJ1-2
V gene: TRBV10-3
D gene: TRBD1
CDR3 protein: CAISNWDRADGYTF
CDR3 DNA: TGTGCCATCAGTAATTGGGACAGGGCTGACGGCTACACCTTC

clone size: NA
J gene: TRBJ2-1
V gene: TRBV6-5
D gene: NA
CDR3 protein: CASSDSYNEQFF
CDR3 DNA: TGTGCCAGCTCCGACTCGTACAATGAGCAGTTCTTC

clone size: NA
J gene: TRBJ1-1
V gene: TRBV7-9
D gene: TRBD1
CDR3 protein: CASSLTGGANTEAFF
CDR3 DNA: TGTGCCAGCAGCTTAACAGGGGGGGCGAACACTGAAGCTTTCTTT

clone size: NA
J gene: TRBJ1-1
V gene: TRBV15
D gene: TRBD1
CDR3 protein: CATSRDRGTVRMNTEAFF
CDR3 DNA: TGTGCCACCAGCAGAGATAGGGGGACAGTCAGAATGAACACTGAAGCTTTCTTT

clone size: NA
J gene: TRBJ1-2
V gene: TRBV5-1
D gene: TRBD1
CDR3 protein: CASSIGQARSDGYTF
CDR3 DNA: TGCGCCAGCAGCATAGGACAGGCGAGGTCCGATGGCTACACCTTC

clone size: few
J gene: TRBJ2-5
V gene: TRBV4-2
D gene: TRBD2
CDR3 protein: CASSPLRVGEGQETQYF
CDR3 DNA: TGTGCCAGCAGCCCCCTCCGGGTCGGGGAGGGCCAAGAGACCCAGTACTTC